This T cell receptor (beta chain) was captured by sequencing in a study of OX40 agonist ivuxolimab in advanced cancers. The V gene lost 6 bases and the J gene lost 6 bases, with 22 bases spanning the gap. This CDR3 comprises 16 residues. Germline CDR1 SGHDT, CDR2 YYEEEE. Measured with immunoSEQ multiplex PCR; TCRdb has only the in-frame clones, and not every one. The sample records 90,000 or so clones, 85% to 90% being singletons. The source was CD4+ or CD8+ T cells sorted from blood, collected in a trial of the OX40 agonist ivuxolimab. The chain recombines TRBV5-6 with TRBJ2-1, with D possibly matching TRBD2 (5 bases). The origin of this receptor is an adult with an advanced solid tumor such as melanoma, head and neck, liver or kidney cancer. The CDR3 loop reads CASTPRSSGFRNEQFF. The CDR3 coding sequence is TGTGCCAGCACCCCGAGGTCCAGCGGATTCCGCAATGAGCAGTTCTTC.